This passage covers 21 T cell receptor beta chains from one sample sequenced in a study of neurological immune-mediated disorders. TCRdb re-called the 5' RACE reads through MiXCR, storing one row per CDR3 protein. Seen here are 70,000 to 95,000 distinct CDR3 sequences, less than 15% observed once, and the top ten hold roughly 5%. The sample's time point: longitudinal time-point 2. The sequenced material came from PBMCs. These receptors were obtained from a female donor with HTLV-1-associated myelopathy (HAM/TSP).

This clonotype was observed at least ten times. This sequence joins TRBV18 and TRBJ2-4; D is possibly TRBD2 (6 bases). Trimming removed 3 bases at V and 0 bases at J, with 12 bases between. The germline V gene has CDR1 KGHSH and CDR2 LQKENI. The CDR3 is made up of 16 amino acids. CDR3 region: CASSPETRLAKNIQYF. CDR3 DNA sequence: TGTGCCAGCTCACCCGAGACTAGACTAGCCAAAAACATTCAGTACTTC.

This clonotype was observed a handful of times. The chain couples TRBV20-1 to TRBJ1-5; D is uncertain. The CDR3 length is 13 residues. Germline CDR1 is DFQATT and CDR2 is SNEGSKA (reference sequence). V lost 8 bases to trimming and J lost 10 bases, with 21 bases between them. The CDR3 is CSTYYGPLGPQHF. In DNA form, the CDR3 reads TGCAGTACCTACTACGGACCCCTGGGTCCCCAGCATTTT.

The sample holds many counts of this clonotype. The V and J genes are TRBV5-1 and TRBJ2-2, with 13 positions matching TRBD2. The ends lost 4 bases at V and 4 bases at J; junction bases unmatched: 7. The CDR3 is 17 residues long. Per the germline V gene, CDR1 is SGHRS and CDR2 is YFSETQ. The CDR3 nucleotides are TGCGCCAGCAGCAGTACTAGCGGGGGGGCGGCCACCGGGGAGCTGTTTTTT. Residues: CASSSTSGGAATGELFF.

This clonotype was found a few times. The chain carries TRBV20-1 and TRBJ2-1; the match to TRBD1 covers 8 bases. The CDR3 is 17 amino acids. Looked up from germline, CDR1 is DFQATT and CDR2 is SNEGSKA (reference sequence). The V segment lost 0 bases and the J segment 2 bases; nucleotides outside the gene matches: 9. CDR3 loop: CSARERETGGPYNEQFF. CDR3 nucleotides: TGCAGTGCTAGAGAGCGGGAAACAGGGGGTCCCTACAATGAGCAGTTCTTC.

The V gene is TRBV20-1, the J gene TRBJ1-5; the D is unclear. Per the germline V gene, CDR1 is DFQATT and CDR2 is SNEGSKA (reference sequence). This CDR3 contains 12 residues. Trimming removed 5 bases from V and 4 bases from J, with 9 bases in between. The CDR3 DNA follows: TGCAGTGCTGGAAAATCTAATCAGCCCCAGCATTTT. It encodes CSAGKSNQPQHF.

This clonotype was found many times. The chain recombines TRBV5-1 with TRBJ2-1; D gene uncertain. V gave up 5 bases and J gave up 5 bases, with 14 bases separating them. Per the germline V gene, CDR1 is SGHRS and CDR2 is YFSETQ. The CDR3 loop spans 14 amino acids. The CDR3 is CASSWKDADNEQFF. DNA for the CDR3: TGCGCCAGCAGTTGGAAGGACGCCGACAATGAGCAGTTCTTC.

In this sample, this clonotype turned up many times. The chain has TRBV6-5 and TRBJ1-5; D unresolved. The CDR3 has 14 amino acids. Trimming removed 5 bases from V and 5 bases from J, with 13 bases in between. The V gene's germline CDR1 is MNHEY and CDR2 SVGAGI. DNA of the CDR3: TGTGCCAGCAGTCCTTTGGGAAAGCATCAGCCCCAGCATTTT. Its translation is CASSPLGKHQPQHF.

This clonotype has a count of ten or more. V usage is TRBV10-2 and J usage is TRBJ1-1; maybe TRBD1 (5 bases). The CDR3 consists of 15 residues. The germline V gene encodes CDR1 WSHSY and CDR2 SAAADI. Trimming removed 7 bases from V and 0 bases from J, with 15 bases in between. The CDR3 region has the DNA TGCGCCAGCAATCCGGGACGGATCATGAACACTGAAGCTTTCTTT. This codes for CASNPGRIMNTEAFF.

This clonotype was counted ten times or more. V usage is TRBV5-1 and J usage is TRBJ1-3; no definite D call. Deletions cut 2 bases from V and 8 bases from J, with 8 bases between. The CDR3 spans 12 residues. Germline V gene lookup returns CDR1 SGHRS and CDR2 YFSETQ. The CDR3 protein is CASSFNWDTIYF. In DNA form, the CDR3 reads TGCGCCAGCAGCTTTAATTGGGACACCATATATTTT.

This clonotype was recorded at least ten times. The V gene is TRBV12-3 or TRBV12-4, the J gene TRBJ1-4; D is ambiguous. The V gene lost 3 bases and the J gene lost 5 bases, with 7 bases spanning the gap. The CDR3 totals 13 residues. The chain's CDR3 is CASSLSGNEKLFF. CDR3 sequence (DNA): TGTGCCAGCAGTTTGTCAGGAAATGAAAAACTGTTTTTT.

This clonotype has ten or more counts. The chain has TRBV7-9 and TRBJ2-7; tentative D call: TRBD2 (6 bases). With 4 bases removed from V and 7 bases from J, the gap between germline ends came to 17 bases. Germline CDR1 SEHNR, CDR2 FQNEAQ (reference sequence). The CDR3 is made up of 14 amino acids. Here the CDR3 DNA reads TGTGCCAGCAGCTCCAACCGGGACTTCCCGGAGCAGTACTTC. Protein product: CASSSNRDFPEQYF.

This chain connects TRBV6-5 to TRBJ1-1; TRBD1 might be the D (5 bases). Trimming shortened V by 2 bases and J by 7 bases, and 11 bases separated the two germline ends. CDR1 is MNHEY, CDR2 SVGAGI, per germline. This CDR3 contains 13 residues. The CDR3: CASSYRDGNEAFF. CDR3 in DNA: TGTGCCAGCAGTTACCGGGACGGCAATGAAGCTTTCTTT.

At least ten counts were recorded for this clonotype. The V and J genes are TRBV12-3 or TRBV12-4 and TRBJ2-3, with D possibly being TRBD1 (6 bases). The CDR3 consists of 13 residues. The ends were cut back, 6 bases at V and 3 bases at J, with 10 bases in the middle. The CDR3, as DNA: TGTGCCAGCAGAGCTACAGGGACAGATACGCAGTATTTT. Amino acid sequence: CASRATGTDTQYF.

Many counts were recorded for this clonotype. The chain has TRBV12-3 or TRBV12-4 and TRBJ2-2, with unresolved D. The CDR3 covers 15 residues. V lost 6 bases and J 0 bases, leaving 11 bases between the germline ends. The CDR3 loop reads CASSPAGANTGELFF. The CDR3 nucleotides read TGTGCCAGCAGCCCAGCTGGCGCGAACACCGGGGAGCTGTTTTTT.

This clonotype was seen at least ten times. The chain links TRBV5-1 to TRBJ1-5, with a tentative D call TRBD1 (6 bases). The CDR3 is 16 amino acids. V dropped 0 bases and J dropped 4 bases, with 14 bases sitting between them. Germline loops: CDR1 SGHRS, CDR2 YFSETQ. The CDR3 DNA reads TGCGCCAGCAGCTTGGATGGGGGCTCGGCGAATCAGCCCCAGCATTTT. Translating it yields CASSLDGGSANQPQHF.

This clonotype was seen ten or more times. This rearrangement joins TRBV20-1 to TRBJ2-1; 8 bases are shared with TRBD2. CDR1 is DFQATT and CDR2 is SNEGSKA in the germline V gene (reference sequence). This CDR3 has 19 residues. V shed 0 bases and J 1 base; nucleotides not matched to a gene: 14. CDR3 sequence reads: CSARDVPGGTRLSYNEQFF. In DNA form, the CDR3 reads TGCAGTGCTAGAGATGTGCCGGGGGGGACTAGGTTATCCTACAATGAGCAGTTCTTC.

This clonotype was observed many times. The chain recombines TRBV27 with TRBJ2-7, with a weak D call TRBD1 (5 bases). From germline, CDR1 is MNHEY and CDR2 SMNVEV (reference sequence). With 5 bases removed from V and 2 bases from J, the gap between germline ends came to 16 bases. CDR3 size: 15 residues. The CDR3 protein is CASSLRTGRAYEQYF. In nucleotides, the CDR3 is TGTGCCAGCAGTCTCCGCACTGGCAGGGCCTACGAGCAGTACTTC.

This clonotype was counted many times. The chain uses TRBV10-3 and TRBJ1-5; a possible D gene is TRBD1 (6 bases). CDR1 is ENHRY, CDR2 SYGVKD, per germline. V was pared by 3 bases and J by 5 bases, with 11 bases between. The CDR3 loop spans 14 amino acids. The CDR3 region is CAISEGGVDQPQHF. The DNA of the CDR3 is TGTGCCATCAGTGAAGGGGGGGTCGATCAGCCCCAGCATTTT.

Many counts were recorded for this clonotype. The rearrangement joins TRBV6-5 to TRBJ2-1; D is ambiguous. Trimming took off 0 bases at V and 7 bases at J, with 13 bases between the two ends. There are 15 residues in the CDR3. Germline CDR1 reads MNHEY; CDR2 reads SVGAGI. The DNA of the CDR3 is TGTGCCAGCAGTTACTCGCTCCCAGAGGTGAATGAGCAGTTCTTC. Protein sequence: CASSYSLPEVNEQFF.

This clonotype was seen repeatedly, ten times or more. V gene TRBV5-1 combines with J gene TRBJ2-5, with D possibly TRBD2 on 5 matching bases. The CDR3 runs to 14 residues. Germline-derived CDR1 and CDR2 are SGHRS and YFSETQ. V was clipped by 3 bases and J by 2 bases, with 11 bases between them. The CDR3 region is CASSSFGDQETQYF. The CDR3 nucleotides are TGCGCCAGCAGCTCTTTCGGGGATCAAGAGACCCAGTACTTC.

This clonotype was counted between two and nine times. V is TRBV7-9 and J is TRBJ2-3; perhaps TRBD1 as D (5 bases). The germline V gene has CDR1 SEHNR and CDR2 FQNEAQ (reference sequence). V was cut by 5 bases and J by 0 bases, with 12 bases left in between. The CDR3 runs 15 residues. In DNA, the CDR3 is TGTGCCAGCAGCCACTACAGGTCGAGCACAGATACGCAGTATTTT. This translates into CASSHYRSSTDTQYF.